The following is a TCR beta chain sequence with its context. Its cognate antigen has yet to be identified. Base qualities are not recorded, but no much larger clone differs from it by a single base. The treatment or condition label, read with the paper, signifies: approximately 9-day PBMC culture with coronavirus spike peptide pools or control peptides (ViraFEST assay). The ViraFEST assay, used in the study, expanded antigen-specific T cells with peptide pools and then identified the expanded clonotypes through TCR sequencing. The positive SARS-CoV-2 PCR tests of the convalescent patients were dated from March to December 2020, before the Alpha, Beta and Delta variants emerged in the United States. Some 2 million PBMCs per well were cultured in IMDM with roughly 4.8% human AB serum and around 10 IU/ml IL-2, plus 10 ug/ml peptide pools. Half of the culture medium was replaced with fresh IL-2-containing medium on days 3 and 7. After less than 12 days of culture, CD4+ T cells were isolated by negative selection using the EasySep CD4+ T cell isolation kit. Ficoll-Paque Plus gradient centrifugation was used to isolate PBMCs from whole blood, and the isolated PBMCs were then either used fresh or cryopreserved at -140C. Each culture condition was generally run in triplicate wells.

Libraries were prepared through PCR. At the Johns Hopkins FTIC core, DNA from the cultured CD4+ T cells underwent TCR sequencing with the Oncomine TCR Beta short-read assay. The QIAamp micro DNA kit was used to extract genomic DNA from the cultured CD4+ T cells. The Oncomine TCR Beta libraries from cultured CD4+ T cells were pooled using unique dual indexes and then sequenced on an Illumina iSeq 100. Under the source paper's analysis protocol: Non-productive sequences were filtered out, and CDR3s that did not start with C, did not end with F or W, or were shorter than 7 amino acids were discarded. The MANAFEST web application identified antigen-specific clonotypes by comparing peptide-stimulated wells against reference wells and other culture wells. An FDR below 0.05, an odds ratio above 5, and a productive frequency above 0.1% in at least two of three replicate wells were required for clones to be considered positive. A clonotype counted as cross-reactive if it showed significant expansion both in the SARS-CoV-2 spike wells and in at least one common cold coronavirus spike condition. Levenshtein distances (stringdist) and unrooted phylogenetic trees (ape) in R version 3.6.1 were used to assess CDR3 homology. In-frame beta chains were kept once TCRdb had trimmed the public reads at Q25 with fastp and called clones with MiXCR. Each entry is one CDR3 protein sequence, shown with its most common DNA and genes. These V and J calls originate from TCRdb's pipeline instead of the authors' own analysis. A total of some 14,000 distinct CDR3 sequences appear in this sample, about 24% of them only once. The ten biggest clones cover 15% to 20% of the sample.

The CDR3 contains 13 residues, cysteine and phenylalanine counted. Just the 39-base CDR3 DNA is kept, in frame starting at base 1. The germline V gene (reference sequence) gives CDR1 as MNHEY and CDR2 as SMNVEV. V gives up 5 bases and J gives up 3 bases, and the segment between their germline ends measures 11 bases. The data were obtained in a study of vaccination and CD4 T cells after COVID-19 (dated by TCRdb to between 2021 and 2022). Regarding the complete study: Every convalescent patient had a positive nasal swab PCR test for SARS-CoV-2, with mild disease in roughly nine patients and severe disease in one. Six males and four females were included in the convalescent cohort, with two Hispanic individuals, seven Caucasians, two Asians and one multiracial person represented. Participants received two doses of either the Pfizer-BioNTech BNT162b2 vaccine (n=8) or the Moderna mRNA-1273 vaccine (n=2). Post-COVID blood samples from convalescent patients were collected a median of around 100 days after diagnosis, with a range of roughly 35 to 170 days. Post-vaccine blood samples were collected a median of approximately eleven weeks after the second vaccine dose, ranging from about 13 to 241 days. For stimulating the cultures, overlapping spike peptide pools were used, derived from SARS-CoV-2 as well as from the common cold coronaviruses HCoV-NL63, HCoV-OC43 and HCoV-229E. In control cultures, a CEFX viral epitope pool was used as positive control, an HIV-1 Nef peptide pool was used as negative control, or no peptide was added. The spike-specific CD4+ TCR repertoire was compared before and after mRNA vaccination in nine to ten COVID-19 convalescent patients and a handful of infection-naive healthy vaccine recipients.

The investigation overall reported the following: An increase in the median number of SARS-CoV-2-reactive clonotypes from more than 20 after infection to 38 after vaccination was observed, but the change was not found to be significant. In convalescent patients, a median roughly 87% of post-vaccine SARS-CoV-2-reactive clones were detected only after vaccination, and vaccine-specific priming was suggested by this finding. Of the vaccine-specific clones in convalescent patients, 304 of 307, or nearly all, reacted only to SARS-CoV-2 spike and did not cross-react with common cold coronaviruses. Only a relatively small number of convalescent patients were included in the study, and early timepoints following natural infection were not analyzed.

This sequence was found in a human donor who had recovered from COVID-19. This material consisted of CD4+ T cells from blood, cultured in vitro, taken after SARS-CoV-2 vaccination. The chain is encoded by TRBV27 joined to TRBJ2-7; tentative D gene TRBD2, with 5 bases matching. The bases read TGTGCCAGCAGTCCCGACGGGATCTACGAGCAGTACTTC. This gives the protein CASSPDGIYEQYF.